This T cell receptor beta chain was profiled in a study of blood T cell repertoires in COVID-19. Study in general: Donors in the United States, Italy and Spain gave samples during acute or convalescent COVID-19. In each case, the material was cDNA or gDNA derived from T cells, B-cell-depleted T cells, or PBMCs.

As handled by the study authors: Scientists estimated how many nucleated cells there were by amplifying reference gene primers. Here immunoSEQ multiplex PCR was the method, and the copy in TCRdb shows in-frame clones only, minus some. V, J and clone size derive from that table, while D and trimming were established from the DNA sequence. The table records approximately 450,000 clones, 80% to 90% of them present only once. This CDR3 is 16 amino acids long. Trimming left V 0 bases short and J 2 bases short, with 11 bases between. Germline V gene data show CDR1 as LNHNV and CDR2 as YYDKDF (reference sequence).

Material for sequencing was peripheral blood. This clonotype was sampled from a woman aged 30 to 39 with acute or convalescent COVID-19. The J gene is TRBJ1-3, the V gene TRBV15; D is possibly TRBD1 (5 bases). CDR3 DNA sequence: TGTGCCACCAGCAGAGATATGCGGGGGACTGGAAACACCATATATTTT. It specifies CATSRDMRGTGNTIYF.